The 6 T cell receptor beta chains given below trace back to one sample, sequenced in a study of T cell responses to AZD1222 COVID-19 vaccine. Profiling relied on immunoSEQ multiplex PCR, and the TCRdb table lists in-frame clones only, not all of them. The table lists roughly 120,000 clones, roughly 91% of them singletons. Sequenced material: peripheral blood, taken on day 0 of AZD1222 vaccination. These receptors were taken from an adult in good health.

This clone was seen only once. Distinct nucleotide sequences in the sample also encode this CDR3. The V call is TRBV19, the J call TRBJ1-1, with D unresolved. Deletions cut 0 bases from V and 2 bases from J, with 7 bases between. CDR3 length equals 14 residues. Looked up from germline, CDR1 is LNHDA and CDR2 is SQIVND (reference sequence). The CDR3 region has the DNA TGTGCCAGTAGTATAGATCGGGAAAACACTGAAGCTTTCTTT. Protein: CASSIDRENTEAFF.

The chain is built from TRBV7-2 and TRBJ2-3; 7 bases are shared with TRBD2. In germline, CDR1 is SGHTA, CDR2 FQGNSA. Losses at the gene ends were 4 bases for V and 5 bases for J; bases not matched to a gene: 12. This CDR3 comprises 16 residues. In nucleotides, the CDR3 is TGTGCCAGCAGCTGGGTCGGGACTACGTTTAAAGATACGCAGTATTTT. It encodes CASSWVGTTFKDTQYF.

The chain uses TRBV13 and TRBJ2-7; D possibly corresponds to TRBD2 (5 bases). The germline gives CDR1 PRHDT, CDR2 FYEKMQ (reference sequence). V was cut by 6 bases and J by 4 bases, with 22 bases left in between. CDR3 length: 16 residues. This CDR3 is CASSSNAGAVSYEQYF. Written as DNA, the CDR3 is TGTGCCAGCAGTTCTAACGCGGGCGCGGTCTCTTACGAGCAGTACTTC.

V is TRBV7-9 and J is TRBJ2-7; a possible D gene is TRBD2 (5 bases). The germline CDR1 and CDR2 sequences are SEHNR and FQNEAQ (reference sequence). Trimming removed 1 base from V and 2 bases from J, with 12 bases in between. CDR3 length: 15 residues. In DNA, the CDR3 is TGTGCCAGCAGCTTAGATCCAGCCGGGGCCTACGAGCAGTACTTC. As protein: CASSLDPAGAYEQYF.

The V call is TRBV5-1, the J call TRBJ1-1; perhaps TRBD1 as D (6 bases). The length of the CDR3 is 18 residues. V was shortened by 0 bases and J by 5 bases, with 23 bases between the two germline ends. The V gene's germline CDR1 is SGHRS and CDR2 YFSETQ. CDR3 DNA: TGCGCCAGCAGCTTGGGGTTTGTTGGTATAACAGGGAGAACTGAAGCTTTCTTT. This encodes CASSLGFVGITGRTEAFF. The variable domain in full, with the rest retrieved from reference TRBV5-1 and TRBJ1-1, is KAGVTQTPRYLIKTRGQQVTLSCSPISGHRSVSWYQQTPGQGLQFLFEYFSETQRNKGNFPGRFSGRQFSNSRSEMNVSTLELGDSALYLCASSLGFVGITGRTEAFFGQGTRLTVV.

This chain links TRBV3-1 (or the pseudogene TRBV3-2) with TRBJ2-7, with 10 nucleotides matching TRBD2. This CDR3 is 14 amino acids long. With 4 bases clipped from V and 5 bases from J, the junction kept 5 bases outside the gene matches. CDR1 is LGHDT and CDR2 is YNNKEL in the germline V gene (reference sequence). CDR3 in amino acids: CASSLSGTSDEQYF. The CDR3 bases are TGTGCCAGCAGCCTATCCGGGACTAGCGACGAGCAGTACTTC.